This TCR beta chain derives from a study of blood T cell repertoires in COVID-19. At the level of the study: COVID-19 samples from acute and convalescent phases originated in the United States, Italy and Spain. The analysed material was cDNA or gDNA that came from T cells, B-cell-depleted T cells, or PBMCs.

CDR3 length equals 12 residues. Germline lookup yields CDR1 MDHEN and CDR2 SYDVKM. Trimming shortened V by 6 bases and J by 8 bases, and 13 bases separated the two germline ends. The authors' processing: Reference gene primer amplification in the assay estimated nucleated cell counts. Clones were sequenced by immunoSEQ multiplex PCR, and TCRdb holds only the in-frame ones, with some missing. V and J calls and clone size come straight from that table; D and trimming were deduced from the DNA. The sample contains around 300,000 clones, approximately 90% of which appear only once. The sample was peripheral blood. The sequence derives from a woman aged 30 to 39 with active or convalescent COVID-19. The chain has TRBV28 and TRBJ1-2; possibly TRBD1 for D (6 bases). The CDR3 bases are TGTGCCAGCAGCAAACCAGGGGTCGGCTACACCTTC. It translates to CASSKPGVGYTF.